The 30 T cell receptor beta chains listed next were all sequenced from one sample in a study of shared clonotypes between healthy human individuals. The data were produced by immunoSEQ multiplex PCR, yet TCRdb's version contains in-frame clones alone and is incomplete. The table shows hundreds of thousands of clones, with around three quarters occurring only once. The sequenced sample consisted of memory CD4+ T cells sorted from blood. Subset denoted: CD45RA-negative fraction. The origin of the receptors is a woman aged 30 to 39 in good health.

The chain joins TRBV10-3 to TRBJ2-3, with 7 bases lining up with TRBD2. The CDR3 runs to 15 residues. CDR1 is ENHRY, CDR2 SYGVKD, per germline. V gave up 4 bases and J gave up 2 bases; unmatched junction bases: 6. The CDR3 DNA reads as TGTGCCATCAGTGCCGGACTAGGGGACACAGATACGCAGTATTTT. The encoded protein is CAISAGLGDTDTQYF.

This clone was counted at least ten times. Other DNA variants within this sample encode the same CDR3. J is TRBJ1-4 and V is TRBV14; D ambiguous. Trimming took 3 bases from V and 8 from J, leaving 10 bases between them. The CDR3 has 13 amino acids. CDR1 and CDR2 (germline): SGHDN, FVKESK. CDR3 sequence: CASSQGLYEKLFF. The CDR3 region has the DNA TGTGCCAGCAGCCAGGGGTTATACGAAAAACTGTTTTTT.

The CDR3: CASSRPRTQGSYEQYF. The CDR3 DNA follows: TGTGCCAGCAGCCGTCCAAGGACTCAGGGCTCCTACGAGCAGTACTTC. The rearrangement joins TRBV7-7 to TRBJ2-7; tentatively, D is TRBD1 or TRBD2 (5 bases each). Germline loops: CDR1 SSHAT, CDR2 FNYEAQ (reference sequence). V lost 5 bases and J 0 bases, leaving 17 bases between the germline ends. The CDR3 consists of 16 residues.

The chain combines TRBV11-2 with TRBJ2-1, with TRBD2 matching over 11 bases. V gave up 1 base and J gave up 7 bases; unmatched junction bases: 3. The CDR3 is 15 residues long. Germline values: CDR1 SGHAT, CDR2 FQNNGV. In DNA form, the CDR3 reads TGTGCCAGCAGCTTAGCACTAGCGGGAGTGAATGAGCAGTTCTTC. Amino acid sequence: CASSLALAGVNEQFF. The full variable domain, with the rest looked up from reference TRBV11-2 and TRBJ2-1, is EAGVAQSPRYKIIEKRQSVAFWCNPISGHATLYWYQQILGQGPKLLIQFQNNGVVDDSQLPKDRFSAERLKGVDSTLKIQPAKLEDSAVYLCASSLALAGVNEQFFGPGTRLTVL.

CDR3 residues: CASSNLLGTANNQPQHF. The CDR3 nucleotides are TGTGCCAGCAGCAACCTACTAGGGACAGCTAACAATCAGCCCCAGCATTTT. The chain joins TRBV7-2 to TRBJ1-5, with 7 bases aligning to TRBD1. The CDR3 consists of 17 residues. V was pared by 5 bases and J by 3 bases, with 13 bases of the junction left unmatched. CDR1 and CDR2 (germline): SGHTA, FQGNSA.

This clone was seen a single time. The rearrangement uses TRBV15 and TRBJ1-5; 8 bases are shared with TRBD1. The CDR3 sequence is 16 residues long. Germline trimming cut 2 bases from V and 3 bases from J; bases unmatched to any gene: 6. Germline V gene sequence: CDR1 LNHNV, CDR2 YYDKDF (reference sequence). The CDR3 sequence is CATSRTDRAFNQPQHF. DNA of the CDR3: TGTGCCACCAGCAGAACGGACAGGGCCTTCAATCAGCCCCAGCATTTT.

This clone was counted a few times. This chain's CDR3 is CASSRSGSETQYF. CDR3 DNA: TGTGCCAGCAGCCGTAGCGGGAGTGAGACCCAGTACTTC. The chain combines TRBV27 with TRBJ2-5; 9 bases agree with TRBD2. The CDR3 is made up of 13 amino acids. Looked up from germline, CDR1 is MNHEY and CDR2 is SMNVEV (reference sequence). V was pared by 6 bases and J by 5 bases, with 4 bases of the junction left unmatched.

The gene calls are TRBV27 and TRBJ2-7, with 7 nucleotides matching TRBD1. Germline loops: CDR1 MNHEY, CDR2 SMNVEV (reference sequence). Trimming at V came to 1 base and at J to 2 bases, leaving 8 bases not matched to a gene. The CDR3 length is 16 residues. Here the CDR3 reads CASSLLDGTVPYEQYF. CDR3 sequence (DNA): TGTGCCAGCAGTTTATTAGACGGGACAGTCCCCTACGAGCAGTACTTC.

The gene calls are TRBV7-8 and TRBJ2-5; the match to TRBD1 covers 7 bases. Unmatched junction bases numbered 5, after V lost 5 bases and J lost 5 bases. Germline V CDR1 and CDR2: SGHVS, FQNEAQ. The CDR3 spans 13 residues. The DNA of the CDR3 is TGTGCCAGCAGCGGCGACAGGGTGGAGACCCAGTACTTC. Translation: CASSGDRVETQYF.

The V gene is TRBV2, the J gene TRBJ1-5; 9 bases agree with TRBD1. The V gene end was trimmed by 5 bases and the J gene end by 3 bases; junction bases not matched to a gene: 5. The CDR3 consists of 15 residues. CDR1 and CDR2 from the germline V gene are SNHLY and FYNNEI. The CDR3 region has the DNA TGTGCCAGCAGTACACAGGGGGCTAACAATCAGCCCCAGCATTTT. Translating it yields CASSTQGANNQPQHF.

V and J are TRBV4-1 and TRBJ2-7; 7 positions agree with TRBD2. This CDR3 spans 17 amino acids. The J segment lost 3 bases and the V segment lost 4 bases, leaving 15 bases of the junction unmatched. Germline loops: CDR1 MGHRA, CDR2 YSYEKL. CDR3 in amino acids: CASSPNSAGDANYEQYF. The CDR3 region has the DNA TGCGCCAGCAGCCCCAATTCGGCGGGAGACGCTAACTACGAGCAGTACTTC.

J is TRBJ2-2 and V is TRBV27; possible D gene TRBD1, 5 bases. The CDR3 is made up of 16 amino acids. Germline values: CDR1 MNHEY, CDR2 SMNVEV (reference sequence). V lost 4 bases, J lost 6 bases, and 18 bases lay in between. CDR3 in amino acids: CASSSRQTFDSGELFF. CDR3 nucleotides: TGTGCCAGCAGTTCACGACAGACATTTGACTCCGGGGAGCTGTTTTTT.

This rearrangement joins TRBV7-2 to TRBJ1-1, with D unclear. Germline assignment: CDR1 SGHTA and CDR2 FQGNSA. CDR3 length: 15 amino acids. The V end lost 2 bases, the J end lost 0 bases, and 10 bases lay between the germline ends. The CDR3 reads CASSLSGYLNTEAFF. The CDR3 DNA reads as TGTGCCAGCAGCTTATCAGGTTACTTGAACACTGAAGCTTTCTTT.

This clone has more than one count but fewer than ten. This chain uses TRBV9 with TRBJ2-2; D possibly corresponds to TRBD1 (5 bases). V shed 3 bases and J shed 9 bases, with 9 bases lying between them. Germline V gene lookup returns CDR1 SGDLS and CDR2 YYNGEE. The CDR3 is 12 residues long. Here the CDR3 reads CASSAGMRELFF. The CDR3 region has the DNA TGTGCCAGCAGCGCAGGGATGAGGGAGCTGTTTTTT.

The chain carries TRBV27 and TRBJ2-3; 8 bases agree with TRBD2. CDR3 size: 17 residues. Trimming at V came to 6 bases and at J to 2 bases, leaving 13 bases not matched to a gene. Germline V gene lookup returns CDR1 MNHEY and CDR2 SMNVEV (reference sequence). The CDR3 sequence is CASSLRRLAGSTDTQYF. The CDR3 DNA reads TGTGCCAGCAGCCTCCGGCGGCTAGCGGGTTCCACAGATACGCAGTATTTT.

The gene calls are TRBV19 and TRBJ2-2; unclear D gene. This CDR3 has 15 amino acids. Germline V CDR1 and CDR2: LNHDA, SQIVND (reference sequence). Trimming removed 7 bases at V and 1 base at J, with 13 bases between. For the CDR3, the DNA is TGTGCCAGTACTGTAACAGTACTGAACACCGGGGAGCTGTTTTTT. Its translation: CASTVTVLNTGELFF.

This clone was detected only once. The CDR3 is CSAGDRGAETQYF. CDR3 coding DNA: TGCAGCGCCGGGGACAGGGGAGCAGAGACCCAGTACTTC. The chain has TRBV29-1 and TRBJ2-5, with TRBD1 identical over 10 bases. Germline-derived CDR1 and CDR2 are SQVTM and ANQGSEA. With 7 bases clipped from V and 4 bases from J, the junction kept 6 bases outside the gene matches. CDR3 length: 13 residues.

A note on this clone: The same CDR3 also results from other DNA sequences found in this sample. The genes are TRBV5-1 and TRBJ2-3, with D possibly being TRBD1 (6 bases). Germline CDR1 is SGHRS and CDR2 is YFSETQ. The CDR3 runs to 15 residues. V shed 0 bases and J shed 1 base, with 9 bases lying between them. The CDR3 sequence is CASSLVAGGTDTQYF. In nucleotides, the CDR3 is TGCGCCAGCAGCTTGGTCGCAGGGGGCACAGATACGCAGTATTTT.

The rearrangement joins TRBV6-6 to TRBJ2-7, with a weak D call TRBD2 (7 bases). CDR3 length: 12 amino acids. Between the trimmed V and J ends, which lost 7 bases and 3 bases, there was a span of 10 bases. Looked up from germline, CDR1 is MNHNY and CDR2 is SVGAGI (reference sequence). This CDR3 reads CASKGGDYEQYF. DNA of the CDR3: TGTGCCAGCAAGGGGGGGGACTACGAGCAGTACTTC.

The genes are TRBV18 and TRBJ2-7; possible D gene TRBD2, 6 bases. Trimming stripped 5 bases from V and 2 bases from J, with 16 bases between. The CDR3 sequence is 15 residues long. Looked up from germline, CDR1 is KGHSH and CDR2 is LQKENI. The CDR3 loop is CASSTSRDSTYEQYF. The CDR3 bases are TGTGCCAGCTCAACATCCAGGGACTCCACCTACGAGCAGTACTTC.

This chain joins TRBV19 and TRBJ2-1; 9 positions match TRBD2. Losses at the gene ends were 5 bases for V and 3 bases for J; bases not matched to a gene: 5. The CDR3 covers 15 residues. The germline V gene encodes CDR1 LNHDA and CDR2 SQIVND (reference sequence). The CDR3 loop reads CASSFGSGGYNEQFF. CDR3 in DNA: TGTGCCAGTAGTTTTGGTAGCGGGGGCTACAATGAGCAGTTCTTC.

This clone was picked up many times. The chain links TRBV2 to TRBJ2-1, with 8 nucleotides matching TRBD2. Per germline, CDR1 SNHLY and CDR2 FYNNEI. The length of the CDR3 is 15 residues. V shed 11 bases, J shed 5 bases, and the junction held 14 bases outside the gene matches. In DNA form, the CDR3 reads TGTGCCGGCAACGAGGAGCGGGAGTTCAACAATGAGCAGTTCTTC. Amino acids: CAGNEEREFNNEQFF.

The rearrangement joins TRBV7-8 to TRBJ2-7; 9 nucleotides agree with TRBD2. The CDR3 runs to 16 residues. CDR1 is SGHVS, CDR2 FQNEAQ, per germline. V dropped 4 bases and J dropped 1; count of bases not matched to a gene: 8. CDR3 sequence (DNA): TGTGCCAGCAGCTCCCACAGGGCGGGAGGGTCCTACGAGCAGTACTTC. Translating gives CASSSHRAGGSYEQYF.

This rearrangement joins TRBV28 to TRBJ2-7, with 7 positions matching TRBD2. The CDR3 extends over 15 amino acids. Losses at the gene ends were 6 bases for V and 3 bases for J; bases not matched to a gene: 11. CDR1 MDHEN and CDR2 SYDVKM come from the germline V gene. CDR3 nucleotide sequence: TGTGCCAGCAGCCAGGAGGGCGCGGGGGACTACGAGCAGTACTTC. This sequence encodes CASSQEGAGDYEQYF.

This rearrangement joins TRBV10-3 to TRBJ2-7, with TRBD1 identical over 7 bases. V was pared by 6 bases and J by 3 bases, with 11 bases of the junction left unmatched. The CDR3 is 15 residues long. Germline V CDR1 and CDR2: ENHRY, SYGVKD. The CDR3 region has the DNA TGTGCCATCAGCGGACGGACAGGCTTTGGCTACGAGCAGTACTTC. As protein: CAISGRTGFGYEQYF.

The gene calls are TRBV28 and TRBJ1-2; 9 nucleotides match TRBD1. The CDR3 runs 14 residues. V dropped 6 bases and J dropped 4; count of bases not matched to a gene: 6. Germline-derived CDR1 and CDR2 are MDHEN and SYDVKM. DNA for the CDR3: TGTGCCAGCAGCCCGGGACAGGGCCGCTATGGCTACACCTTC. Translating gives CASSPGQGRYGYTF.

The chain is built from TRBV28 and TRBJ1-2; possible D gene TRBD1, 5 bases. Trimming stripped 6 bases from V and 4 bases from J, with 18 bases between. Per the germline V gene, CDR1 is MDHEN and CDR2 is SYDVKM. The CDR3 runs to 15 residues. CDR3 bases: TGTGCCAGCAGCCCGACCGGTCGGGGCTTCTATGGCTACACCTTC. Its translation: CASSPTGRGFYGYTF.

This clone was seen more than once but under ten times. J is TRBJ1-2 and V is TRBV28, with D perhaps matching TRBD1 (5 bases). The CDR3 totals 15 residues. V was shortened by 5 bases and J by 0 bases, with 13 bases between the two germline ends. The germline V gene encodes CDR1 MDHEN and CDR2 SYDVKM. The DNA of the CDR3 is TGTGCCAGCAGTAGGGGCGGTGGAGCTAACTATGGCTACACCTTC. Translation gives CASSRGGGANYGYTF.

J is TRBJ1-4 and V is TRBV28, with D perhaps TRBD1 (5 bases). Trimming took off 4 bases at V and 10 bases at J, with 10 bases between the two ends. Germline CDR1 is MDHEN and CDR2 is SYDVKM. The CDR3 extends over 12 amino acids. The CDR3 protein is CASSSGYGKLFF. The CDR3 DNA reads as TGTGCCAGCAGTTCAGGGTACGGAAAACTGTTTTTT. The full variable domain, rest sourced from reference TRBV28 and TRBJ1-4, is DVKVTQSSRYLVKRTGEKVFLECVQDMDHENMFWYRQDPGLGLRLIYFSYDVKMKEKGDIPEGYSVSREKKERFSLILESASTNQTSMYLCASSSGYGKLFFGSGTQLSVL.

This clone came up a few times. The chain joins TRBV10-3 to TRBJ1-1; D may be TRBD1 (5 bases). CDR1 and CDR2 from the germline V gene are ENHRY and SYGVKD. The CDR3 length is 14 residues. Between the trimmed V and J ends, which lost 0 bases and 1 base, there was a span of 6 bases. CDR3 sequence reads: CAISESTANTEAFF. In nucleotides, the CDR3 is TGTGCCATCAGTGAGTCGACAGCGAACACTGAAGCTTTCTTT.